This entry concerns a single T cell receptor (beta chain). This CDR3 is 14 amino acids long. Germline CDR1 MNHEY, CDR2 SMNVEV (reference sequence). Deletions cut 4 bases from V and 3 bases from J, with 12 bases between. Participants were aged roughly 18 to 89 years from approximately 23 US areas. This record belongs to a study of blood T cell repertoires in COVID-19. In the authors' methods: Reference gene primer amplification yielded estimated nucleated cell counts. The repertoire was sequenced with immunoSEQ multiplex PCR; TCRdb's copy has only in-frame clones and lacks some. V, J and clone size reflect that table, while D and trimming were determined from the DNA. The profile shows about 210,000 clones, around 90% of them singletons.

The chain carries TRBV27 and TRBJ1-1; D perhaps matches TRBD1 (5 bases). Sample: PBMCs or T cells enriched from blood (not recorded which). The source of this sequence is a man younger than 35 with acute COVID-19. For the CDR3, the DNA is TGTGCCAGCAGTTGGGTGGGAGGGGACACTGAAGCTTTCTTT. It translates to CASSWVGGDTEAFF.